The sequence of this T cell receptor (beta chain) was determined in a study of shared clonotypes between healthy human individuals. On this clone itself: Its target is not known.

Trimming cost V 3 bases and J 0 bases, with 10 bases left between them. Germline CDR1 SGHDT, CDR2 YYEEEE. This CDR3 has 15 residues. Study observations and caveats: Enrolling few donors narrowed the genetic and exposure-history diversity that was represented. Collection of samples was limited to blood; tissue repertoires likely differ.

An approximately 220 ng quantity of DNA, roughly 30,000 T cell genomes, went into the sorted-subset replicate PCRs. TCRdb's table, derived via immunoSEQ multiplex PCR, lists solely in-frame clones and lacks some. Among over a million clones listed, more than 65% were seen once. A CD45RA+ naive subset and a CD45RA-negative memory subset were split from CD4+ cells. Sequencing used memory CD4+ T cells sorted from blood. As for subset: CD45RA-negative fraction. The chain combines TRBV5-6 with TRBJ1-3; maybe TRBD1 (5 bases). The receptor was derived from a man in his late teens or twenties in good health. The CDR3 DNA is TGTGCCAGCAGCTCGGACACGGGCTCTGGAAACACCATATATTTT. Translated, it gives CASSSDTGSGNTIYF.